The 24 T cell receptor beta chains in this list originate from one sample, sequenced in a study of blood T cell repertoires in COVID-19. Profiled with immunoSEQ multiplex PCR; TCRdb holds only in-frame clones, not every one. The sample shows more than 40,000 clones, roughly 86% of them seen only once. Sequencing was done on a sample of peripheral blood. These receptor sequences come from a man aged 50 or older with active COVID-19.

The chain links TRBV6-5 to TRBJ1-6; the D gene is possibly TRBD1 (5 bases). The CDR3 is 13 residues long. Looked up from germline, CDR1 is MNHEY and CDR2 is SVGAGI. The germline V and J ends were trimmed by 8 bases and 9 bases, with 14 bases remaining between them. The CDR3 coding sequence is TGTGCCAGCGGCGGGGGGGAAAGTTCACCCCTCCACTTT. Translated: CASGGGESSPLHF.

The chain is built from TRBV9 and TRBJ1-6; a possible D gene is TRBD1 (6 bases). This CDR3 has 17 amino acids. The germline V and J ends were trimmed by 2 bases and 7 bases, with 19 bases remaining between them. Germline V gives CDR1 SGDLS, CDR2 YYNGEE. CDR3 in amino acids: CASSVGTRPTWNSPLHF. The CDR3 coding sequence is TGTGCCAGCAGCGTCGGGACACGTCCAACGTGGAATTCACCCCTCCACTTT.

This chain joins TRBV7-2 and TRBJ2-5, with 14 bases identical to TRBD2. The CDR3 consists of 16 residues. Germline CDR1 is SGHTA and CDR2 is FQGNSA. The ends lost 5 bases at V and 4 bases at J; junction bases unmatched: 6. Written as DNA, the CDR3 is TGTGCCAGCAGCCGGACTAGCGGGAGGATTGTAGAGACCCAGTACTTC. It yields the protein CASSRTSGRIVETQYF.

The chain is built from TRBV29-1 and TRBJ1-4; D gene ambiguous. From germline, CDR1 is SQVTM and CDR2 ANQGSEA. V was cut by 4 bases and J by 5 bases, with 8 bases left in between. This CDR3 has 12 amino acids. The CDR3 DNA reads as TGCAGCGTTGTTTCCCCAAATGAAAAACTGTTTTTT. It specifies CSVVSPNEKLFF.

This chain uses TRBV30 with TRBJ2-7; a possible D gene is TRBD1 (5 bases). The germline V gene has CDR1 GTSNPN and CDR2 SVGIG (reference sequence). The CDR3 is 13 amino acids. Between the trimmed V and J ends, which lost 3 bases and 1 base, there was a span of 10 bases. CDR3 sequence reads: CAWRVKGSYEQYV. For the CDR3, the DNA is TGTGCCTGGAGGGTAAAGGGGTCCTACGAGCAGTACGTC.

The genes are TRBV6-5 and TRBJ2-1; the match to TRBD2 covers 11 bases. There are 14 residues in the CDR3. The V gene end was trimmed by 6 bases and the J gene end by 3 bases; junction bases not matched to a gene: 1. Germline CDR1 is MNHEY and CDR2 is SVGAGI. The CDR3 coding sequence is TGTGCCAGCAGCCTAGCGGGGGGCTACAATGAGCAGTTCTTC. It translates to CASSLAGGYNEQFF.

The DNA for the CDR3 is TGCGCCAGCAGCTTGGCCTTCCAGGCCGCCTACGAGCAGTACTTC. Residues: CASSLAFQAAYEQYF. This chain uses TRBV5-1 with TRBJ2-7; D is unclear. The V gene's germline CDR1 is SGHRS and CDR2 YFSETQ. Trimming cost V 0 bases and J 2 bases, with 12 bases left between them. There are 15 residues in the CDR3.

This clone was counted a few times. The chain is built from TRBV7-9 and TRBJ1-4, with D unclear. Looked up from germline, CDR1 is SEHNR and CDR2 is FQNEAQ (reference sequence). This CDR3 contains 16 residues. V was pared by 1 base and J by 8 bases, with 17 bases between. This CDR3 is CASSLEQLGKQEKLFF. DNA of the CDR3: TGTGCCAGCAGCTTAGAACAACTAGGGAAACAGGAAAAACTGTTTTTT.

This clone was counted once. The rearrangement uses TRBV11-2 and TRBJ1-1; 7 bases are a match to TRBD1. The CDR3 covers 15 residues. Per germline, CDR1 SGHAT and CDR2 FQNNGV. The junction had 7 bases not matched to a gene; V was cut back by 3 bases and J by 3 bases. CDR3 region: CASSFGGGWDTEAFF. CDR3 sequence (DNA): TGTGCCAGCAGCTTTGGAGGGGGCTGGGACACTGAAGCTTTCTTT.

This rearrangement joins TRBV5-8 to TRBJ2-1; TRBD2 is a possible D gene (5 bases). CDR1 SGHTS and CDR2 YDEGEE come from the germline V gene. The CDR3 loop spans 14 amino acids. V lost 0 bases and J lost 6, with 10 bases in between. The CDR3 DNA reads as TGTGCCAGCAGCTTGGGGGAGCTCGGCAATGAGCAGTTCTTC. This encodes CASSLGELGNEQFF.

The chain has TRBV5-6 and TRBJ2-2; 12 bases line up with TRBD2. This CDR3 comprises 16 residues. Losses at the gene ends were 4 bases for V and 7 bases for J; bases not matched to a gene: 8. Germline-derived CDR1 and CDR2 are SGHDT and YYEEEE. The CDR3 spells CASSGGLAGMGGELFF. CDR3 in DNA: TGTGCCAGCAGCGGAGGACTAGCGGGAATGGGCGGGGAGCTGTTTTTT.

This rearrangement joins TRBV6-2 or TRBV6-3 to TRBJ1-4, with 9 bases fitting TRBD1. V shed 6 bases, J shed 2 bases, and the junction held 7 bases outside the gene matches. Germline lookup yields CDR1 MNHEY and CDR2 SVGEGT. CDR3 length: 16 amino acids. This chain's CDR3 is CASSLPGQGTNEKLFF. The CDR3 DNA is TGTGCCAGCAGCCTCCCAGGACAGGGGACTAATGAAAAACTGTTTTTT.

The chain employs TRBV30 and TRBJ1-5; maybe TRBD1 (5 bases). Germline loops: CDR1 GTSNPN, CDR2 SVGIG (reference sequence). CDR3 size: 15 residues. V was pared by 0 bases and J by 4 bases, with 13 bases between. This CDR3 is CAWSVVGGRNQPQHF. The CDR3 coding sequence is TGTGCCTGGAGTGTCGTCGGGGGAAGGAATCAGCCCCAGCATTTT. Filled out from reference TRBV30 and TRBJ1-5, the complete variable domain reads SQTIHQWPATLVQPVGSPLSLECTVEGTSNPNLYWYRQAAGRGLQLLFYSVGIGQISSEVPQNLSASRPQDRQFILSSKKLLLSDSGFYLCAWSVVGGRNQPQHFGDGTRLSIL.

The chain couples TRBV5-1 to TRBJ2-5; D call uncertain. Germline V CDR1 and CDR2: SGHRS, YFSETQ. V dropped 4 bases and J dropped 5 bases, with 6 bases sitting between them. The CDR3 runs to 11 residues. Here the CDR3 reads CASSARETQYF. CDR3 DNA sequence: TGCGCCAGCAGCGCCCGGGAGACCCAGTACTTC.

The V gene is TRBV19, the J gene TRBJ2-5; 7 bases match TRBD2. The junction had 7 bases not matched to a gene; V was cut back by 5 bases and J by 4 bases. Germline-derived CDR1 and CDR2 are LNHDA and SQIVND (reference sequence). The CDR3 runs to 14 residues. CDR3 coding DNA: TGTGCCAGTAGTCAAGCGGGATCCCCAGAGACCCAGTACTTC. Its protein product is CASSQAGSPETQYF.

The CDR3 DNA follows: TGTGCCAGCAGTCCTTACAGGGGTGCTGAAGCTTTCTTT. Protein product: CASSPYRGAEAFF. V and J are TRBV25-1 and TRBJ1-1, with 7 bases that match TRBD1. This CDR3 has 13 residues. V shed 5 bases, J shed 6 bases, and the junction held 6 bases outside the gene matches. Germline V gives CDR1 MGHDK, CDR2 SYGVNS.

The J gene is TRBJ2-3, the V gene TRBV18; D is ambiguous. The ends were cut back, 3 bases at V and 3 bases at J, with 7 bases in the middle. Germline loops: CDR1 KGHSH, CDR2 LQKENI. CDR3 size: 13 residues. The CDR3 is CASSPTLTDTQYF. DNA for the CDR3: TGTGCCAGCTCACCTACATTAACAGATACGCAGTATTTT.

V usage is TRBV18 and J usage is TRBJ2-4; D ambiguous. The CDR3 is 15 amino acids. Per germline, CDR1 KGHSH and CDR2 LQKENI. The V and J ends lost 2 bases and 1 base respectively, with 9 bases between them. For the CDR3, the DNA is TGTGCCAGCTCACCAATGGAGCTGGCCAAAAACATTCAGTACTTC. Translation: CASSPMELAKNIQYF.

Concerning this clone: At one end the junction does not follow the germline gene, possibly because of a read error. The chain couples TRBV7-7 to TRBJ2-2, with 7 bases aligning to TRBD2. The CDR3 length is 16 residues. CDR1 is SSHAT, CDR2 FNYEAQ, per germline (reference sequence). The chain's CDR3 is CASSPLGGVGTGELFF. In nucleotides, the CDR3 is TGTGCTAGCAGCCCCCTGGGGGGGGTTGGCACCGGGGAGCTGTTTTTT. The entire variable domain, with the rest obtained from reference TRBV7-7 and TRBJ2-2, is as follows: GAGVSQSPRYKVTKRGQDVTLRCDPISSHATLYWYQQALGQGPEFLTYFNYEAQPDKSGLPSDRFSAERPEGSISTLTIQRTEQRDSAMYRCASSPLGGVGTGELFFGEGSRLTVL.

The chain's CDR3 is CASSLQVSSILFF. CDR3 coding DNA: TGTGCCAGCAGTTTGCAGGTGTCTTCAATCCTGTTTTTT. The chain is built from TRBV27 and TRBJ1-4; no definite D call. This CDR3 has 13 amino acids. The V gene's germline CDR1 is MNHEY and CDR2 SMNVEV (reference sequence). Trimming pared 3 bases from V and 14 bases from J, leaving 16 bases between.

The J gene is TRBJ1-1, the V gene TRBV13; D gene ambiguous. The germline V gene encodes CDR1 PRHDT and CDR2 FYEKMQ (reference sequence). The CDR3 loop spans 15 amino acids. Trimming left V 8 bases short and J 0 bases short, with 16 bases between. CDR3 coding DNA: TGTGCCAGCCGGAGCCGGGGAAATCTGAACACTGAAGCTTTCTTT. Translated: CASRSRGNLNTEAFF.

In its sample, this clone was seen a few times. The rearrangement joins TRBV11-2 to TRBJ2-1; possible D gene TRBD2, 6 bases. Trimming cost V 5 bases and J 4 bases, with 18 bases left between them. CDR1 SGHAT and CDR2 FQNNGV come from the germline V gene. The CDR3 is 16 residues long. The CDR3 DNA sequence: TGTGCCAGCAGCCCAATGGGGGGACGCAAATACAATGAGCAGTTCTTC. Amino acid sequence: CASSPMGGRKYNEQFF.

The chain has TRBV6-6 and TRBJ1-5; no firm D call. The CDR3 extends over 15 amino acids. Germline V lookup: CDR1 MNHNY, CDR2 SVGAGI (reference sequence). V lost 5 bases and J 0 bases, leaving 11 bases between the germline ends. CDR3 coding DNA: TGTGCCAGCAGTAGCGGGGTTTTTAGCAATCAGCCCCAGCATTTT. Its translation: CASSSGVFSNQPQHF.

The chain combines TRBV7-9 with TRBJ2-1; no firm D call. This CDR3 contains 11 residues. Trimming cost V 2 bases and J 7 bases, with 3 bases left between them. CDR1 is SEHNR, CDR2 FQNEAQ, per germline (reference sequence). In DNA form, the CDR3 reads TGTGCCAGCAGCTTATCGAATGAGCAGTTCTTC. This codes for CASSLSNEQFF.